This passage covers 15 T cell receptor beta chains from one sample sequenced in a study of OX40 agonist ivuxolimab in advanced cancers. The method was the immunoSEQ multiplex PCR assay. TCRdb carries this immuneACCESS record with in-frame sequences only. Its versions omit some clonotypes, under half of them owing to an unresolved V gene in the studies checked, with the rest unexplained. The sample contains some 66,000 clones, approximately 91% of them found a single time. 0.25% to 0.3% of the sample rests with the top ten. Sequences were derived from CD4+ or CD8+ T cells sorted from blood, sampled in a trial of the OX40 agonist ivuxolimab. These receptors all come from an adult with an advanced solid tumor such as melanoma, head and neck, liver or kidney cancer.

V usage is TRBV18 and J usage is TRBJ2-5; no reliable D call. This CDR3 region has 12 residues. The germline V gene has CDR1 KGHSH and CDR2 LQKENI. The germline V and J ends were trimmed by 6 bases and 0 bases, with 5 bases remaining between them. CDR3 sequence reads: CASSTDQETQYF. The CDR3 coding sequence is TGTGCCAGCTCCACAGACCAAGAGACCCAGTACTTC.

Only one count was recorded for this clone. This rearrangement joins TRBV10-3 to TRBJ1-5, with D perhaps TRBD1 (5 bases). The V gene lost 3 bases and the J gene lost 1 base, with 10 bases spanning the gap. This CDR3 is 15 amino acids long. The germline V gene encodes CDR1 ENHRY and CDR2 SYGVKD. DNA for the CDR3: TGTGCCATCAGTGACAGGGCTGAGAGCAATCAGCCCCAGCATTTT. It is translated as CAISDRAESNQPQHF.

With regard to this clone: Different DNA sequences within this sample yield the same CDR3. The chain employs TRBV28 and TRBJ1-5; no clear D. Per germline, CDR1 MDHEN and CDR2 SYDVKM. The V end was cut by 6 bases, the J end by 4 bases, with 10 bases between. This CDR3 region has 13 residues. The DNA for the CDR3 is TGTGCCAGCAGCCGGACGGGAAATCAGCCCCAGCATTTT. As protein: CASSRTGNQPQHF.

A few counts support this clone. CDR3: CASSLTGPPSGNTIYF. CDR3 bases: TGTGCCAGCAGTTTGACCGGGCCTCCCTCTGGAAACACCATATATTTT. The chain couples TRBV6-5 to TRBJ1-3; D gene uncertain. The CDR3 has 16 amino acids. CDR1 is MNHEY and CDR2 is SVGAGI in the germline V gene. Trimming pared 4 bases from V and 0 bases from J, leaving 13 bases between.

This chain uses TRBV25-1 with TRBJ2-5, with D perhaps matching TRBD2 (6 bases). The DNA matches TRBJ2-7 better at its end, which makes the J call doubtful. From germline, CDR1 is MGHDK and CDR2 SYGVNS. The length of the CDR3 is 13 residues. The CDR3, as DNA: TGTGCCAGCAGTGAATATTTGGGGGGCGAGCAGTACTTC. This gives the protein CASSEYLGGEQYF.

CDR3 sequence: CASSLARTGGDEKLFF. The CDR3, as DNA: TGTGCCAGCAGCTTAGCGCGAACAGGGGGCGATGAAAAACTGTTTTTT. This rearrangement joins TRBV7-9 to TRBJ1-4; TRBD1 aligns across 9 bases. There are 16 residues in the CDR3. The germline V gene has CDR1 SEHNR and CDR2 FQNEAQ (reference sequence). V gave up 0 bases and J gave up 6 bases; unmatched junction bases: 5.

The J gene is TRBJ2-3, the V gene TRBV7-2; no firm D call. The CDR3 spans 15 residues. The V gene lost 5 bases and the J gene lost 0 bases, with 12 bases spanning the gap. CDR1 is SGHTA and CDR2 is FQGNSA in the germline V gene. The CDR3 region is CASSLILLSTDTQYF. The CDR3 nucleotides read TGTGCCAGCAGCCTGATACTACTGAGCACAGATACGCAGTATTTT. Based on the CDR3 plus reference TRBV7-2 and TRBJ2-3, the full variable domain is GAGVSQSPSNKVTEKGKDVELRCDPISGHTALYWYRQSLGQGLEFLIYFQGNSAPDKSGLPSDRFSAERTGGSVSTLTIQRTQQEDSAVYLCASSLILLSTDTQYFGPGTRLTVL.

This sequence joins TRBV19 and TRBJ1-5; tentatively, D is TRBD1 (6 bases). Germline V CDR1 and CDR2: LNHDA, SQIVND (reference sequence). This CDR3 spans 18 amino acids. V was pared by 5 bases and J by 0 bases, with 20 bases between. In nucleotides, the CDR3 is TGTGCCAGTAGTGTACCGCGGGGGGCTAAGGTTAGCAATCAGCCCCAGCATTTT. This gives the protein CASSVPRGAKVSNQPQHF.

This rearrangement joins TRBV18 to TRBJ2-1; 9 bases agree with TRBD2. V lost 3 bases and J lost 4; bases outside the gene matches: 4. Germline CDR1 is KGHSH and CDR2 is LQKENI. The CDR3 has 15 amino acids. The CDR3 nucleotides are TGTGCCAGCTCACCTAGGGCGGGAGGGTACAATGAGCAGTTCTTC. It specifies CASSPRAGGYNEQFF.

This chain links TRBV7-9 with TRBJ2-1, with D possibly matching TRBD1 (6 bases). Trimming took 5 bases from V and 8 from J, leaving 19 bases between them. This CDR3 has 15 amino acids. The V gene's germline CDR1 is SEHNR and CDR2 FQNEAQ (reference sequence). The CDR3 region has the DNA TGTGCCAGCAGCCTCAACAGGGTGGGTTTGGATGAGCAGTTCTTC. This codes for CASSLNRVGLDEQFF.

The CDR3 spells CSVKWTSGSHTSSYEQYF. The CDR3 region has the DNA TGCAGCGTTAAATGGACTAGCGGGAGCCACACCAGCTCCTACGAGCAGTACTTC. The chain joins TRBV29-1 to TRBJ2-7, with TRBD2 identical over 13 bases. V was pared by 5 bases and J by 0 bases, with 13 bases of the junction left unmatched. This CDR3 has 18 amino acids. Germline values: CDR1 SQVTM, CDR2 ANQGSEA.

The chain couples TRBV7-2 to TRBJ2-6; unclear D gene. This CDR3 comprises 17 residues. V lost 3 bases and J 0 bases, leaving 12 bases between the germline ends. Per germline, CDR1 SGHTA and CDR2 FQGNSA. The CDR3 spells CASSFSPLGSGANVLTF. The CDR3 DNA reads TGTGCCAGCAGCTTTTCCCCCTTGGGCTCTGGGGCCAACGTCCTGACTTTC.

The V gene is TRBV6-6, the J gene TRBJ2-2; D perhaps matches TRBD2 (6 bases). The CDR3 runs to 15 residues. The germline V gene encodes CDR1 MNHNY and CDR2 SVGAGI (reference sequence). V was cut by 7 bases and J by 2 bases, with 14 bases left in between. The CDR3 is CASTKGTLNTGELFF. CDR3 nucleotide sequence: TGTGCCAGCACCAAAGGGACTCTCAACACCGGGGAGCTGTTTTTT.

This clone was counted only a few times. The gene calls are TRBV2 and TRBJ2-5; 10 positions agree with TRBD1. The CDR3 loop spans 12 amino acids. The junction had 0 bases not matched to a gene; V was cut back by 8 bases and J by 3 bases. Germline V CDR1 and CDR2: SNHLY, FYNNEI. The CDR3: CASGQGEETQYF. The CDR3 DNA reads TGTGCCAGCGGACAGGGGGAAGAGACCCAGTACTTC.

This clone has a single count. The chain carries TRBV28 and TRBJ1-2; 7 nucleotides align to TRBD1. V lost 4 bases and J lost 1; bases outside the gene matches: 9. The germline V gene has CDR1 MDHEN and CDR2 SYDVKM. This CDR3 region has 16 residues. The CDR3 sequence is CASSWATGVDNYGYTF. CDR3 in DNA: TGTGCCAGCAGTTGGGCTACAGGGGTGGATAACTATGGCTACACCTTC.